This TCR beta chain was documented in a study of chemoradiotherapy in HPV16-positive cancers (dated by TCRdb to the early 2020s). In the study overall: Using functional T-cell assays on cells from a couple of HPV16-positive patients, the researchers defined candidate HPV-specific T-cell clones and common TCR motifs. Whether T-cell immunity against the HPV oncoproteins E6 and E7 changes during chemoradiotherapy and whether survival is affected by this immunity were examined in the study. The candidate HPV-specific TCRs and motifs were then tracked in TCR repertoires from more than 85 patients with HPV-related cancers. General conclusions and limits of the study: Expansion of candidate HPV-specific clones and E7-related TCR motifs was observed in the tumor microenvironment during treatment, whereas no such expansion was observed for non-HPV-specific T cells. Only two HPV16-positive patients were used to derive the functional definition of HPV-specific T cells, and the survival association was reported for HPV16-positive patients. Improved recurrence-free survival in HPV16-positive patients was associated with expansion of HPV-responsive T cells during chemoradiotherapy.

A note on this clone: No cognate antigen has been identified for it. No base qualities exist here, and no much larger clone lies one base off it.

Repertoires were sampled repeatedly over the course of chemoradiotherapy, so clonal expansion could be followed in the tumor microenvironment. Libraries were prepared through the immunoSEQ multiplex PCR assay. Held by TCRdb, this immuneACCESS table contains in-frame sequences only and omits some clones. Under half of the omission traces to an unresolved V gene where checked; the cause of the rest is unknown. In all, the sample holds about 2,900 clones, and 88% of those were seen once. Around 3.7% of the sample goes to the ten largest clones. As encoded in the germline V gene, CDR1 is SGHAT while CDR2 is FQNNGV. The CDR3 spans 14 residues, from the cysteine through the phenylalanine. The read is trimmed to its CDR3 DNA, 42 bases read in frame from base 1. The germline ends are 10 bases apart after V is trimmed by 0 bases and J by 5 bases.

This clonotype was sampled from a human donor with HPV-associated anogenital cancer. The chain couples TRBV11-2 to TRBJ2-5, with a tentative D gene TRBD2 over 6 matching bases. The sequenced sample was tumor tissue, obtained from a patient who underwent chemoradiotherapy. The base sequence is TGTGCCAGCAGCTTAGATCCCGCGGGGGAGACCCAGTACTTC. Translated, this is CASSLDPAGETQYF. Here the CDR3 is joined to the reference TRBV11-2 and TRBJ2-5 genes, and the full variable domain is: EAGVAQSPRYKIIEKRQSVAFWCNPISGHATLYWYQQILGQGPKLLIQFQNNGVVDDSQLPKDRFSAERLKGVDSTLKIQPAKLEDSAVYLCASSLDPAGETQYFGPGTRLLVL.